This is a list of T cell receptor beta chains from one sample in a study of cytotoxic CD8 clonotypes in ibrutinib-treated CLL. Profiled with immunoSEQ multiplex PCR; TCRdb holds only in-frame clones, not every one. The table includes 55,000 to 85,000 clones, about nine tenths detected once. This material consisted of PBMCs, taken after 12 months of ibrutinib treatment. All receptors come from a human donor with chronic lymphocytic leukemia. CDR3s leave out the opening cysteine and the closing phenylalanine or tryptophan. D genes are given only for firm matches. A clone size is listed for some rows: how often the clone was seen (once, few, many), or a class if it is expanded.

clone_size,d_call,v_call,j_call,cdr3_aa
-,-,TRBV7-7,TRBJ2-7,ASSLSSANVYEQY
-,-,TRBV28,TRBJ1-1,ASSVMGGVAEAF
-,-,TRBV19,TRBJ1-2,ASSIDLRGRYGYT
-,TRBD1,TRBV12-5,TRBJ1-1,ASGSGGGRTEAF
-,-,TRBV7-9,TRBJ1-4,ASSLDRSNEKLF
few,-,TRBV7-2,TRBJ1-1,ASSLSRRTNTEAF
-,-,TRBV6-5,TRBJ1-1,ASSYSSGVKAF
-,TRBD2,TRBV25-1,TRBJ2-2,ASSTSTSGLNTGELF
-,-,TRBV6-6,TRBJ1-2,ASSSPRGKGNYGYT
-,TRBD2,TRBV11-2,TRBJ2-1,ASSKLAGGYNEQF
-,TRBD1,TRBV10-3,TRBJ2-5,AISPGQGETQY
-,TRBD1,TRBV28,TRBJ1-3,ASKMKQGAVGNTIY
-,-,TRBV9,TRBJ2-2,ASSERVTGELF
-,TRBD2,TRBV27,TRBJ2-5,ASSPDPSGSDHETQY
-,TRBD2,TRBV7-3,TRBJ2-2,ASRVTSGNTGELF
-,-,TRBV19,TRBJ1-4,ATSEQATNEKLF
-,-,TRBV7-2,TRBJ2-3,ASSLDLLSTDTQY
-,TRBD1,TRBV5-5,TRBJ1-2,ASSGTDRDPFFNYGYT
-,-,TRBV5-8,TRBJ1-2,ASSLMGINYGYT
-,-,TRBV5-1,TRBJ2-3,ASSLADTFSTDTQY
-,-,TRBV19,TRBJ1-1,ASSIMARQNTEAF
-,-,TRBV5-1,TRBJ2-1,ASSLGRGEQF
-,-,TRBV13,TRBJ2-2,ASSLGWGSGELF
-,-,TRBV10-2,TRBJ1-1,AVQLNTEAF
-,-,TRBV7-9,TRBJ2-1,ASRIYNEQF
few,-,TRBV25-1,TRBJ2-2,ASSGQANTGELF
-,TRBD1,TRBV5-1,TRBJ1-3,ASSFWDSYSGNTIY
-,TRBD2,TRBV6-1,TRBJ2-1,ASSELRLAGNEQF
-,TRBD1,TRBV2,TRBJ1-5,ASSEALHRTGARGQPQH
-,-,TRBV19,TRBJ1-2,ASSTRSLNYGYT